The 25 T cell receptor beta chains below all came from one sample that was sequenced in a study of post-analysis software for immune sequencing data. Broader study findings: About five TRBV segments were more frequent in patients than controls; TRBV5-6, TRBV5-1 and TRBV20-1 belonged to this group.

Each TCR beta cDNA library carried unique molecular identifiers. A single record per CDR3 protein comes from TCRdb applying MiXCR to the PCR reads. Of 750,000 to 900,000 distinct CDR3 sequences in the sample, 46% were seen once. No cognate antigen is known for these TCRs. The sample was blood. The receptors stem from a girl aged 5-17 years with multiple sclerosis.

The chain recombines TRBV6-1 with TRBJ1-5; D ambiguous. CDR3 length: 15 residues. Germline loops: CDR1 MNHNS, CDR2 SASEGT. Trimming removed 4 bases from V and 4 bases from J, with 14 bases in between. The CDR3, as DNA: TGTGCCAGCAGTGCGTTGAGCACGGAGAATCAGCCCCAGCATTTT. It specifies CASSALSTENQPQHF.

The chain carries TRBV20-1 and TRBJ2-7, with a tentative D call TRBD1 (6 bases). The germline V gene has CDR1 DFQATT and CDR2 SNEGSKA (reference sequence). CDR3 length: 13 amino acids. The V and J ends lost 3 bases and 1 base respectively, with 10 bases between them. The chain's CDR3 is CSASLDSSYEQYF. Here the CDR3 DNA reads TGCAGTGCTAGTTTGGACAGTTCCTACGAGCAGTACTTC.

This clonotype was observed a handful of times. V and J are TRBV9 and TRBJ2-1; 10 nucleotides agree with TRBD2. Looked up from germline, CDR1 is SGDLS and CDR2 is YYNGEE. V lost 3 bases, J lost 4 bases, and 10 bases stayed unmatched. The CDR3 runs to 17 residues. The CDR3 sequence is CASSARLAGEGYNEQFF. CDR3 DNA sequence: TGTGCCAGCAGCGCCCGGCTAGCGGGAGAAGGTTACAATGAGCAGTTCTTC.

This sequence joins TRBV5-5 and TRBJ1-1; a possible D gene is TRBD1 (5 bases). Germline V lookup: CDR1 SGHKS, CDR2 YYEKEE (reference sequence). The V end was cut by 5 bases, the J end by 0 bases, with 17 bases between. The CDR3 length is 16 residues. CDR3 residues: CASRQVEGPLNTEAFF. CDR3 sequence (DNA): TGTGCCAGCAGACAGGTGGAGGGTCCGCTGAACACTGAAGCTTTCTTT. The full variable domain, completed using reference TRBV5-5 and TRBJ1-1, is DAGVTQSPTHLIKTRGQQVTLRCSPISGHKSVSWYQQVLGQGPQFIFQYYEKEERGRGNFPDRFSARQFPNYSSELNVNALLLGDSALYLCASRQVEGPLNTEAFFGQGTRLTVV.

This clonotype showed up just a few times. The CDR3 region is CASSRGKPSSSYEQYF. The CDR3, as DNA: TGTGCCAGCAGCCGAGGGAAGCCGTCAAGCTCCTACGAGCAGTACTTC. The genes are TRBV7-8 and TRBJ2-7, with TRBD2 as a possible D gene (5 bases). The CDR3 totals 16 residues. V lost 5 bases to trimming and J lost 0 bases, with 17 bases between them. Germline V gene lookup returns CDR1 SGHVS and CDR2 FQNEAQ.

The gene calls are TRBV5-1 and TRBJ1-2, with TRBD1 identical over 8 bases. Looked up from germline, CDR1 is SGHRS and CDR2 is YFSETQ. The V and J ends lost 0 bases and 6 bases, in that order; junction bases with no gene match: 4. CDR3 length equals 14 residues. In nucleotides, the CDR3 is TGCGCCAGCAGCTTGGGGACAGGGAAGGATGGCTACACCTTC. Translating it yields CASSLGTGKDGYTF.

This clonotype appeared a few times. The chain has TRBV6-9 and TRBJ2-1, with D perhaps TRBD2 (6 bases). The CDR3 length is 17 residues. Trimming removed 7 bases at V and 3 bases at J, with 22 bases between. Germline assignment: CDR1 MNHGY and CDR2 SVAAGI. For the CDR3, the DNA is TGTGCCAGCACCATAAAGCCCGGGTTAGCGGTCTACAATGAGCAGTTCTTC. It translates to CASTIKPGLAVYNEQFF.

The genes are TRBV9 and TRBJ1-2, with 8 bases that match TRBD1. V trimming: 0 bases; J trimming: 0 bases; junction bases outside the gene matches: 1. Germline loops: CDR1 SGDLS, CDR2 YYNGEE. CDR3 length equals 15 residues. The CDR3: CASSVGDRPNYGYTF. Here the CDR3 DNA reads TGTGCCAGCAGCGTAGGGGACAGGCCTAACTATGGCTACACCTTC.

The chain uses TRBV14 and TRBJ2-7; D might be TRBD1 (5 bases). Germline values: CDR1 SGHDN, CDR2 FVKESK. This CDR3 spans 15 amino acids. Trimming cost V 3 bases and J 4 bases, with 16 bases left between them. The CDR3 region is CASSQDIGPWYEQYF. The CDR3 nucleotides are TGTGCCAGCAGCCAGGACATCGGGCCTTGGTACGAGCAGTACTTC.

Comment on this clonotype: One junction end does not reproduce the germline sequence, and a read error may be involved. The chain carries TRBV27 and TRBJ1-4, with TRBD1 as a possible D gene (5 bases). Looked up from germline, CDR1 is MNHEY and CDR2 is SMNVEV (reference sequence). There are 13 residues in the CDR3. The CDR3 DNA sequence: TGTGCCAGCAGTGCGGGACCTAATGAAAAACCGTTTTTT. This translates into CASSAGPNEKPFF.

This clonotype showed up just once. The genes are TRBV6-5 and TRBJ2-3, with 16 bases fitting TRBD2. The CDR3 has 15 amino acids. Looked up from germline, CDR1 is MNHEY and CDR2 is SVGAGI. J lost 10 bases, V lost 10 bases, and 11 bases had no gene match. The CDR3 sequence: CATQTGTSGREPQYF. The CDR3, as DNA: TGTGCCACCCAAACCGGGACTAGCGGGAGGGAACCGCAGTATTTT.

The J gene is TRBJ2-7, the V gene TRBV29-1; 7 bases fit TRBD2. The trim removed 6 bases at V and 2 bases at J, leaving 4 bases unmatched. The CDR3 is made up of 12 amino acids. Germline CDR1 and CDR2: SQVTM and ANQGSEA. The CDR3 loop is CSVGRGAYEQYF. The CDR3 nucleotides read TGCAGCGTGGGCCGGGGGGCCTACGAGCAGTACTTC.

The rearrangement links TRBV28 to TRBJ2-7; D perhaps matches TRBD2 (6 bases). Trimming took 3 bases from V and 4 from J, leaving 10 bases between them. In germline, CDR1 is MDHEN, CDR2 SYDVKM. The CDR3 is 13 amino acids. CDR3 region: CASSFVEGYEQYF. DNA of the CDR3: TGTGCCAGCAGTTTTGTGGAGGGATACGAGCAGTACTTC.

The rearrangement joins TRBV3-1 to TRBJ2-7, with D unresolved. The CDR3 covers 12 residues. Germline loops: CDR1 LGHDT, CDR2 YNNKEL (reference sequence). V was trimmed by 2 bases and J by 2 bases, leaving 4 bases between them. CDR3 residues: CASSQLTYEQYF. DNA of the CDR3: TGTGCCAGCAGCCAACTAACCTACGAGCAGTACTTC.

This chain joins TRBV20-1 and TRBJ2-1; no firm D call. The CDR3 loop spans 14 amino acids. The germline V gene has CDR1 DFQATT and CDR2 SNEGSKA (reference sequence). V was clipped by 6 bases and J by 0 bases, with 12 bases between them. CDR3 protein: CSAGNPSSYNEQFF. The CDR3 nucleotides read TGCAGTGCGGGCAACCCTAGCTCCTACAATGAGCAGTTCTTC.

V and J are TRBV24-1 and TRBJ2-1; 9 bases map to TRBD1. This CDR3 has 15 amino acids. Germline CDR1 is KGHDR and CDR2 is SFDVKD. After removal of 1 base from V and 6 bases from J, the junction contained 3 bases not matched to a gene. Here the CDR3 reads CATSDFNRGLNEQFF. For the CDR3, the DNA is TGTGCCACCAGTGATTTTAACAGGGGGCTCAATGAGCAGTTCTTC.

V gene TRBV7-9 combines with J gene TRBJ1-2; maybe TRBD1 (5 bases). Trimming left V 3 bases short and J 6 bases short, with 17 bases between. Germline CDR1 SEHNR, CDR2 FQNEAQ (reference sequence). The CDR3 has 15 amino acids. CDR3 region: CASSFGGGVENGYTF. The CDR3 bases are TGTGCCAGCAGCTTCGGCGGAGGGGTAGAAAATGGCTACACCTTC.

This clonotype was detected once. This chain joins TRBV6-1 and TRBJ2-5, with no clear D. V was trimmed by 1 base and J by 2 bases, leaving 11 bases between them. The CDR3 is made up of 15 amino acids. Germline V gives CDR1 MNHNS, CDR2 SASEGT. CDR3 protein: CASSEEWVDQETQYF. CDR3 DNA: TGTGCCAGCAGTGAAGAATGGGTAGATCAAGAGACCCAGTACTTC.

V usage is TRBV7-6 and J usage is TRBJ2-5; weak D call: TRBD2 (6 bases). Trimming removed 7 bases from V and 7 bases from J, with 13 bases in between. The CDR3 contains 12 residues. Germline lookup yields CDR1 SGHVS and CDR2 FNYEAQ. In DNA form, the CDR3 reads TGTGCCAGCACCCCCGGGGAGGTGACCCAGTACTTC. Translating it yields CASTPGEVTQYF.

The genes are TRBV6-5 and TRBJ2-1; 8 bases fit TRBD1. Germline V gene lookup returns CDR1 MNHEY and CDR2 SVGAGI. Germline trimming cut 3 bases from V and 14 bases from J; bases unmatched to any gene: 15. The CDR3 covers 15 residues. DNA for the CDR3: TGTGCCAGCAGTTATGGGACAGGAGGCTTGAACGGGAAGTTCTTC. Protein sequence: CASSYGTGGLNGKFF.

This chain connects TRBV6-5 to TRBJ1-2; a weak D match, TRBD1 (6 bases). V lost 7 bases and J 2 bases, leaving 20 bases between the germline ends. Germline V CDR1 and CDR2: MNHEY, SVGAGI. This CDR3 contains 16 residues. The CDR3 sequence: CASTLLPTGSNYGYTF. CDR3 nucleotides: TGTGCCAGCACCTTACTCCCCACAGGGTCAAACTATGGCTACACCTTC.

This chain connects TRBV11-2 to TRBJ2-1, with a weak D call TRBD1 (6 bases). The CDR3 is 14 residues long. CDR1 SGHAT and CDR2 FQNNGV come from the germline V gene. The germline V and J ends were trimmed by 2 bases and 2 bases, with 7 bases remaining between them. The CDR3 loop reads CASSLQGPYNEQFF. CDR3 nucleotide sequence: TGTGCCAGCAGCTTACAGGGGCCCTACAATGAGCAGTTCTTC.

The CDR3 DNA sequence: TGTGCCAGCAGTCACACTAGGGGGGTAAGGGGCACAGATACGCAGTATTTT. Translation: CASSHTRGVRGTDTQYF. The chain couples TRBV28 to TRBJ2-3; either TRBD1 or TRBD2 may fit D (6 bases each). CDR3 length: 17 residues. Trimming left V 5 bases short and J 1 base short, with 19 bases between. CDR1 MDHEN and CDR2 SYDVKM come from the germline V gene.

The J gene is TRBJ2-3, the V gene TRBV7-9; D uncertain. V lost 7 bases and J 0 bases, leaving 8 bases between the germline ends. The CDR3 is 13 amino acids. In germline, CDR1 is SEHNR, CDR2 FQNEAQ (reference sequence). The CDR3 DNA is TGTGCCAGCACCCTGATTAGCACAGATACGCAGTATTTT. It codes for CASTLISTDTQYF. Together with reference TRBV7-9 and TRBJ2-3, the CDR3 gives the full variable domain: DTGVSQNPRHKITKRGQNVTFRCDPISEHNRLYWYRQTLGQGPEFLTYFQNEAQLEKSRLLSDRFSAERPKGSFSTLEIQRTEQGDSAMYLCASTLISTDTQYFGPGTRLTVL.

The V gene is TRBV7-3, the J gene TRBJ2-5; TRBD2 might be the D (5 bases). The germline V gene encodes CDR1 SGHTA and CDR2 FQGTGA. The CDR3 runs 13 residues. With 4 bases removed from V and 3 bases from J, the gap between germline ends came to 9 bases. DNA of the CDR3: TGTGCCAGCAGCTCTACTAGAGAAGAGACCCAGTACTTC. Residues: CASSSTREETQYF.